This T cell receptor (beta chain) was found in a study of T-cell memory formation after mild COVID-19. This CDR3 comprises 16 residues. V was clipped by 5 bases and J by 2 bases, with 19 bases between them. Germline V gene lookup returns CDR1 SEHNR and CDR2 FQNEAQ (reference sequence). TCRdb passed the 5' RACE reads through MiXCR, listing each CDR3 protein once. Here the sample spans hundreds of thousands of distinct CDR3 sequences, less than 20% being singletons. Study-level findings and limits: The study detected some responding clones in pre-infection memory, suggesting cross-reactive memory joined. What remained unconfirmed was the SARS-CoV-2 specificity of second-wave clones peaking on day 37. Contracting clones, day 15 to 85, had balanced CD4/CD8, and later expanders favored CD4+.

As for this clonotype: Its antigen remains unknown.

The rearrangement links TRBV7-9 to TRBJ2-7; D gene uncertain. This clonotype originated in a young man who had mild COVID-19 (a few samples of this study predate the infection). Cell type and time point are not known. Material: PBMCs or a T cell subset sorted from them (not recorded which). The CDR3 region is CASSRRRPGQPYEQYF. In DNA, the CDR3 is TGTGCCAGCAGCCGCCGTCGGCCAGGTCAGCCCTACGAGCAGTACTTC.